One and the same sample provided the 21 T cell receptor beta chains below, sequenced in a study of blood T cell repertoires in COVID-19. Profiled with immunoSEQ multiplex PCR; TCRdb holds only in-frame clones, not every one. The repertoire holds tens of thousands of clones, 70% to 75% seen once, with more than 5% in the top ten. The sequenced material came from peripheral blood. These receptors came from a man in his fifties or sixties with active or convalescent COVID-19.

This chain uses TRBV5-4 with TRBJ2-1; 12 bases line up with TRBD2. Trimming at V came to 4 bases and at J to 7 bases, leaving 6 bases not matched to a gene. Per the germline V gene, CDR1 is SGHNT and CDR2 is YYREEE (reference sequence). The CDR3 is 15 amino acids. For the CDR3, the DNA is TGTGCCAGCAGCCTTAGGACTAGCGGGGTAAATGAGCAGTTCTTC. Protein product: CASSLRTSGVNEQFF.

In its sample, this clone was seen a few times. The V call is TRBV7-3, the J call TRBJ2-7; D may be TRBD1 (7 bases). CDR1 and CDR2 from the germline V gene are SGHTA and FQGTGA. The length of the CDR3 is 15 residues. V lost 6 bases and J 1 base, leaving 16 bases between the germline ends. The CDR3 sequence is CASSQDAGQSYEQYF. The CDR3 DNA reads as TGTGCCAGCAGTCAGGATGCGGGACAGTCCTACGAGCAGTACTTC.

A few counts support this clone. The chain combines TRBV5-4 with TRBJ1-2; 10 positions match TRBD1. With V trimmed by 3 bases and J by 7 bases, 6 bases remained unmatched. Germline values: CDR1 SGHNT, CDR2 YYREEE (reference sequence). The CDR3 has 14 amino acids. CDR3 loop: CASSWGTGEGGYTF. CDR3 DNA sequence: TGTGCCAGCAGCTGGGGGACAGGGGAGGGTGGCTACACCTTC.

The rearrangement links TRBV7-8 to TRBJ2-5; TRBD2 aligns across 9 bases. CDR1 is SGHVS and CDR2 is FQNEAQ in the germline V gene. V lost 1 base, J lost 1 base, and 4 bases stayed unmatched. This CDR3 has 16 amino acids. As DNA, the CDR3 is TGTGCCAGCAGCTTAGGGCTAGCGGGGCGCCAAGAGACCCAGTACTTC. Its translation: CASSLGLAGRQETQYF.

The chain uses TRBV5-5 and TRBJ2-1; tentative D call: TRBD1 (6 bases). Germline V lookup: CDR1 SGHKS, CDR2 YYEKEE (reference sequence). The V end lost 4 bases, the J end lost 10 bases, and 12 bases lay between the germline ends. The CDR3 runs 12 residues. CDR3 amino acids: CASSVGGWEQFF. CDR3 in DNA: TGTGCCAGCAGCGTAGGGGGTTGGGAGCAGTTCTTC.

The rearrangement uses TRBV23-1 and TRBJ2-7; TRBD1 agrees at 7 bases. TRBV23-1 is labeled an ORF, and its function is uncertain. Trimming took 4 bases from V and 7 from J; bases not matched to a gene: 7. The CDR3 runs 13 residues. CDR3 protein: CASSPKQGREQYF. The DNA for the CDR3 is TGCGCCAGCAGTCCAAAACAGGGGCGAGAGCAGTACTTC.

The chain employs TRBV6-1 and TRBJ1-3; 8 bases are shared with TRBD1. This CDR3 is 17 amino acids long. V gave up 0 bases and J gave up 4 bases; unmatched junction bases: 8. The germline CDR1 and CDR2 sequences are MNHNS and SASEGT. The CDR3 reads CASSEAWAGGSGNTIYF. Here the CDR3 DNA reads TGTGCCAGCAGTGAAGCTTGGGCAGGGGGCTCGGGAAACACCATATATTTT.

This rearrangement joins TRBV19 to TRBJ2-3, with D tentatively TRBD1 (6 bases). The germline V gene encodes CDR1 LNHDA and CDR2 SQIVND (reference sequence). V was trimmed by 5 bases and J by 14 bases, leaving 35 bases between them. This CDR3 region has 18 residues. The CDR3 DNA sequence: TGTGCCAGTAGTCCACGCCCTGGGGGCAGGGTGGGGTTGACTATGGGGTATTTT. Its translation is CASSPRPGGRVGLTMGYF. Based on the CDR3 plus reference TRBV19 and TRBJ2-3, the full variable domain is DGGITQSPKYLFRKEGQNVTLSCEQNLNHDAMYWYRQDPGQGLRLIYYSQIVNDFQKGDIAEGYSVSREKKESFPLTVTSAQKNPTAFYLCASSPRPGGRVGLTMGYFGPGTRLTVL.

The chain has TRBV29-1 and TRBJ2-6; 10 bases agree with TRBD1. CDR3 length: 18 amino acids. Trimming took 4 bases from V and 0 from J; bases not matched to a gene: 9. Germline V lookup: CDR1 SQVTM, CDR2 ANQGSEA. The chain's CDR3 is CSVVPVGQGTSGANVLTF. CDR3 sequence (DNA): TGCAGCGTTGTACCTGTGGGACAGGGGACCTCTGGGGCCAACGTCCTGACTTTC.

The rearrangement links TRBV19 to TRBJ1-6; D is possibly TRBD1 (5 bases). Trimming removed 5 bases at V and 4 bases at J, with 15 bases between. Per germline, CDR1 LNHDA and CDR2 SQIVND (reference sequence). The CDR3 consists of 16 residues. The CDR3 reads CASSPRQPEYNSPLHF. The CDR3 region has the DNA TGTGCCAGTAGTCCAAGACAGCCAGAATATAATTCACCCCTCCACTTT.

J is TRBJ2-2 and V is TRBV24-1; TRBD1 might be the D (6 bases). Germline V CDR1 and CDR2: KGHDR, SFDVKD. Trimming removed 4 bases from V and 7 bases from J, with 18 bases in between. The CDR3 loop spans 16 amino acids. This CDR3 is CATSDPGQEGSGELFF. The CDR3 DNA follows: TGTGCCACCAGTGACCCGGGACAAGAGGGTAGCGGGGAGCTGTTTTTT.

This chain joins TRBV3-1 (or the pseudogene TRBV3-2) and TRBJ1-6; D remains ambiguous. CDR3 length: 13 amino acids. Germline V lookup: CDR1 LGHDT, CDR2 YNNKEL (reference sequence). The V and J ends lost 8 bases and 6 bases respectively, with 11 bases between them. CDR3 sequence (DNA): TGTGCCAGCTGTAAACAACCTAATTCACCCCTCCACTTT. The encoded protein is CASCKQPNSPLHF.

The V and J genes are TRBV18 and TRBJ2-3; 8 bases agree with TRBD1. Losses at the gene ends were 4 bases for V and 2 bases for J; bases not matched to a gene: 8. The CDR3 is made up of 16 amino acids. From germline, CDR1 is KGHSH and CDR2 LQKENI. CDR3 nucleotides: TGTGCCAGCTCACTTCGCCAGGGGGCGGCCACAGATACGCAGTATTTT. This codes for CASSLRQGAATDTQYF.

The rearrangement joins TRBV5-5 to TRBJ2-2; D unresolved. Trimming cost V 0 bases and J 4 bases, with 4 bases left between them. Looked up from germline, CDR1 is SGHKS and CDR2 is YYEKEE (reference sequence). The CDR3 loop spans 13 amino acids. DNA of the CDR3: TGTGCCAGCAGCTTGGTAGCCACCGGGGAGCTGTTTTTT. Encoded protein: CASSLVATGELFF.

This clone was observed a handful of times. V is TRBV9 and J is TRBJ1-2; D might be TRBD1 (5 bases). The CDR3 length is 18 residues. Trimming removed 0 bases at V and 0 bases at J, with 18 bases between. Germline V gene lookup returns CDR1 SGDLS and CDR2 YYNGEE. CDR3 sequence: CASSVGGVRAASNYGYTF. The CDR3 nucleotides read TGTGCCAGCAGCGTAGGGGGGGTGAGGGCCGCCTCTAACTATGGCTACACCTTC.

This clone has only one observation. This sequence joins TRBV5-5 and TRBJ2-7; tentatively, D is TRBD1 (5 bases). CDR1 and CDR2 (germline): SGHKS, YYEKEE (reference sequence). The CDR3 consists of 12 residues. Between the trimmed V and J ends, which lost 3 bases and 6 bases, there was a span of 10 bases. The CDR3 loop reads CASSSRVGEQYF. The DNA for the CDR3 is TGTGCCAGCAGCTCCAGGGTTGGCGAGCAGTACTTC.

This clone was seen many times. The V call is TRBV18, the J call TRBJ2-1; 13 bases are a match to TRBD2. This CDR3 comprises 15 residues. The germline V gene has CDR1 KGHSH and CDR2 LQKENI. V was pared by 3 bases and J by 6 bases, with 2 bases of the junction left unmatched. CDR3 protein: CASSPTSGGANEQFF. DNA of the CDR3: TGTGCCAGCTCACCCACTAGCGGGGGGGCCAATGAGCAGTTCTTC.

The chain recombines TRBV5-6 with TRBJ2-1; possibly TRBD2 for D (5 bases). Trimming shortened V by 0 bases and J by 5 bases, and 15 bases separated the two germline ends. This CDR3 has 16 residues. Germline lookup yields CDR1 SGHDT and CDR2 YYEEEE. The CDR3 loop is CASSLGHSGENNEQFF. For the CDR3, the DNA is TGTGCCAGCAGCTTGGGCCACTCCGGGGAAAACAATGAGCAGTTCTTC.

The chain links TRBV7-3 to TRBJ2-7; 7 bases align to TRBD2. V shed 2 bases and J 3 bases; nucleotides not matched to a gene: 4. There are 14 residues in the CDR3. Germline values: CDR1 SGHTA, CDR2 FQGTGA. The CDR3 DNA reads as TGTGCCAGCAGCTTAGGACCGGGGGGCTACGAGCAGTACTTC. This gives the protein CASSLGPGGYEQYF.

The rearrangement uses TRBV29-1 and TRBJ2-5; D perhaps matches TRBD2 (6 bases). Germline CDR1 and CDR2: SQVTM and ANQGSEA. There are 12 residues in the CDR3. V lost 7 bases and J 1 base, leaving 10 bases between the germline ends. The CDR3 DNA reads as TGCAGCGCACTACTAGCCCAAGAGACCCAGTACTTC. This gives the protein CSALLAQETQYF.

The chain is built from TRBV25-1 and TRBJ1-6, with D perhaps matching TRBD1 (6 bases). CDR3 length: 15 amino acids. Germline lookup yields CDR1 MGHDK and CDR2 SYGVNS. The V end lost 1 base, the J end lost 10 bases, and 14 bases lay between the germline ends. The chain's CDR3 is CASSEFTGRESPLHF. CDR3 DNA sequence: TGTGCCAGCAGTGAATTTACAGGGAGGGAATCACCCCTCCACTTT.